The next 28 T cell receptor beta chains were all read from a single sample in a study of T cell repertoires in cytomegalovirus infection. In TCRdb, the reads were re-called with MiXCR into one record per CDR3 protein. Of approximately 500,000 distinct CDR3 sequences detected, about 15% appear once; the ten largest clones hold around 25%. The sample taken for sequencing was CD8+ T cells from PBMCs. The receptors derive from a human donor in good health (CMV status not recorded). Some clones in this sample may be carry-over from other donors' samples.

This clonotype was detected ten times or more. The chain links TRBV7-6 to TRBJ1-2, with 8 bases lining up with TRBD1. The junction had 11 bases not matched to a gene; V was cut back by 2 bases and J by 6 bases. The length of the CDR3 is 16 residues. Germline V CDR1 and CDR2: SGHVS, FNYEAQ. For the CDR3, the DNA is TGTGCCAGCAGCTTATCGAACTTCCAGGGGGCAGATGGCTACACCTTC. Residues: CASSLSNFQGADGYTF.

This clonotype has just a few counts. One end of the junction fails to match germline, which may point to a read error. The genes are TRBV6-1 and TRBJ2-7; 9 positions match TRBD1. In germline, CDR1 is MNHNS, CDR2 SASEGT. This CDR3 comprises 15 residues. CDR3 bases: TGTGCCAGCAGGGAAGGGACAGGGAGGACCTACGAGCAGTACTTC. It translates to CASREGTGRTYEQYF.

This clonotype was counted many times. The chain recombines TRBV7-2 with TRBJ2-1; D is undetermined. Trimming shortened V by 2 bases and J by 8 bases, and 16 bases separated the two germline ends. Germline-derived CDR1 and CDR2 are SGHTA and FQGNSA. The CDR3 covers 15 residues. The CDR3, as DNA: TGTGCCAGCAGCTTACAGTACCCCAGTCGCGATGAGCAGTTCTTC. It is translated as CASSLQYPSRDEQFF.

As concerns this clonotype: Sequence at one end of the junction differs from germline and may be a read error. CDR3 DNA: TGTGTCAGCAGTGAGGCCCACCGGAATGAAAAACTGTTTTTT. This translates into CVSSEAHRNEKLFF. J is TRBJ1-4 and V is TRBV2; no firm D call. CDR1 SNHLY and CDR2 FYNNEI come from the germline V gene. This CDR3 comprises 14 residues.

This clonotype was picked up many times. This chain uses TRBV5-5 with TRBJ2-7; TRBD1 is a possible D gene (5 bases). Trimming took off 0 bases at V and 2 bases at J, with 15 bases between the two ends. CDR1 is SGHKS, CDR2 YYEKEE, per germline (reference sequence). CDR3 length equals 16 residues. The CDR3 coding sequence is TGTGCCAGCAGCTTGGGCTGGACACAAATTACCTACGAGCAGTACTTC. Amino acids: CASSLGWTQITYEQYF.

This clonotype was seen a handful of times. The CDR3 is CASSLERRITYEQYF. CDR3 DNA sequence: TGTGCCAGCAGCTTGGAGAGACGGATAACCTACGAGCAGTACTTC. This rearrangement joins TRBV5-6 to TRBJ2-7; D unclear. Germline lookup yields CDR1 SGHDT and CDR2 YYEEEE. The CDR3 loop spans 15 amino acids. Deletions cut 0 bases from V and 2 bases from J, with 12 bases between.

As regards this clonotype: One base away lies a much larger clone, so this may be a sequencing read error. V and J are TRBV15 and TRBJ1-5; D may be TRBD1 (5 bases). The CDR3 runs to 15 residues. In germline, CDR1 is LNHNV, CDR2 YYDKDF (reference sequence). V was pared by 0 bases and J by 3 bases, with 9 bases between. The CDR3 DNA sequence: TGTGCCACCAGCAGAGAGGGGGGTTTCAATCAGCCCCAGCATTTT. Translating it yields CATSREGGFNQPQHF.

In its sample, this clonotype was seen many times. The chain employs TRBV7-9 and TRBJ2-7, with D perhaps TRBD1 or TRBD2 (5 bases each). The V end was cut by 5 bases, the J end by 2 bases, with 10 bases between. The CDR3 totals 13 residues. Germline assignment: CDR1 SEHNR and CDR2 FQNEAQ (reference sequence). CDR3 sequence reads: CASSARDAYEQYF. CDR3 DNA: TGTGCCAGCAGCGCCCGGGACGCCTACGAGCAGTACTTC.

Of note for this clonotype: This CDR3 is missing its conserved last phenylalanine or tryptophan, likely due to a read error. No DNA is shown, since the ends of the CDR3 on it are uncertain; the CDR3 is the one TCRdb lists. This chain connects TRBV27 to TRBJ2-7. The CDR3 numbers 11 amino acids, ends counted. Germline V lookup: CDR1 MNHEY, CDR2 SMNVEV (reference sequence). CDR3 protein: CASSSSYEQDL.

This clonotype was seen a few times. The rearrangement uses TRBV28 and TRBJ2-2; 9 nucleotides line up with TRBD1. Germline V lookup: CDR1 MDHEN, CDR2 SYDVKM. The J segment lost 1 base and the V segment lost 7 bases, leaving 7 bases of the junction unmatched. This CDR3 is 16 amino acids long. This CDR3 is CASTTGTGWNTGELFF. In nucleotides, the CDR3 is TGTGCCAGCACCACTGGGACAGGGTGGAACACCGGGGAGCTGTTTTTT.

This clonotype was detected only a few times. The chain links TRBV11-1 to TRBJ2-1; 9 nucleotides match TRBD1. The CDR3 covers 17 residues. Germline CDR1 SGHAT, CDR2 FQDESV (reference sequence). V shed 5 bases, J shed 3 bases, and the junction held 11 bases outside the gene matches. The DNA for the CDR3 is TGTGCCAGCAGCCGCCAGGGACAGGGTAGGAACTACAATGAGCAGTTCTTC. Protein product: CASSRQGQGRNYNEQFF.

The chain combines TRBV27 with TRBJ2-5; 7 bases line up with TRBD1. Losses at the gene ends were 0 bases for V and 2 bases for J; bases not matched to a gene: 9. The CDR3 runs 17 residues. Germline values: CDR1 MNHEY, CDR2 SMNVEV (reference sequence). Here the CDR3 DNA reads TGTGCCAGCAGTTTATCGAGGGGGCGCTCCGCTCAAGAGACCCAGTACTTC. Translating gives CASSLSRGRSAQETQYF.

The CDR3 region is CASSLRPGTSNEQFF. In DNA, the CDR3 is TGTGCCAGCAGCTTACGCCCGGGAACAAGCAATGAGCAGTTCTTC. The chain joins TRBV11-2 to TRBJ2-1, with a tentative D call TRBD2 (5 bases). CDR3 length equals 15 residues. With 2 bases removed from V and 6 bases from J, the gap between germline ends came to 14 bases. Germline V gene sequence: CDR1 SGHAT, CDR2 FQNNGV.

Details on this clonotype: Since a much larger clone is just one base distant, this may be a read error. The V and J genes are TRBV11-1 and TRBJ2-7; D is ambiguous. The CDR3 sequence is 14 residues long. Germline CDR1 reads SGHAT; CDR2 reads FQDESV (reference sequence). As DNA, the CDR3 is TGTACCAGCAGCTTAGAGGAGAGCTCCTACGAGCAGTACTTC. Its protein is CTSSLEESSYEQYF.

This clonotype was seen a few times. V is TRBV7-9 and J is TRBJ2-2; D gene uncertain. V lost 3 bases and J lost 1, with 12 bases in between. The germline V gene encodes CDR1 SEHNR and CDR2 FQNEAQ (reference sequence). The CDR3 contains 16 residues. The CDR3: CASSFFVNVNTGELFF. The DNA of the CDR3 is TGTGCCAGCAGCTTTTTTGTGAACGTGAACACCGGGGAGCTGTTTTTT.

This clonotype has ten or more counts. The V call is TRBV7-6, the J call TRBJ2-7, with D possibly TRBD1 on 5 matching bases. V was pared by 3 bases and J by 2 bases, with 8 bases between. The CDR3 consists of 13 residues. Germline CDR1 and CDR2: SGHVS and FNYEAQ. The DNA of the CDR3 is TGTGCCAGCAGCTTCGACAGTGCCTACGAGCAGTACTTC. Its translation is CASSFDSAYEQYF.

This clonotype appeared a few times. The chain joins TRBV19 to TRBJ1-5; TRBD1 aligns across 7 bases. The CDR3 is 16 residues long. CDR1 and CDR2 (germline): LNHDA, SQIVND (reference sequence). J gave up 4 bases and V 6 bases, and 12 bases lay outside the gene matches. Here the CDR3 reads CASSGQGDRGNQPQHF. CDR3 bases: TGTGCCAGTAGCGGGCAGGGGGACAGAGGGAATCAGCCCCAGCATTTT.

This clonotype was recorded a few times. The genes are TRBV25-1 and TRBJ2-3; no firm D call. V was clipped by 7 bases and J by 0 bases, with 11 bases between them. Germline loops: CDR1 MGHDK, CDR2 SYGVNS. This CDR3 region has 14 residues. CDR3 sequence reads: CASNPLGSTDTQYF. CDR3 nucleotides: TGTGCCAGCAATCCCTTGGGGAGCACAGATACGCAGTATTTT.

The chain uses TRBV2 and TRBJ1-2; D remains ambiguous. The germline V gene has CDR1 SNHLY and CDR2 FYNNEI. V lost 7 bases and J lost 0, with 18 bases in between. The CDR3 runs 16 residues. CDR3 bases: TGTGCCAGCACCGAGGGAGTGACCCTATCTAACTATGGCTACACCTTC. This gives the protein CASTEGVTLSNYGYTF.

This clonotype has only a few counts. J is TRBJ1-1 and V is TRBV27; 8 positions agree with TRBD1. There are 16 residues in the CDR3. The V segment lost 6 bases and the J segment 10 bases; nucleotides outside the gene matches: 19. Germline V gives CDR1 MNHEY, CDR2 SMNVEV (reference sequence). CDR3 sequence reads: CASSFTAGTGSRGAFF. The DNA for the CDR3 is TGTGCCAGCAGCTTCACCGCCGGGACAGGCTCGCGGGGAGCTTTCTTT.

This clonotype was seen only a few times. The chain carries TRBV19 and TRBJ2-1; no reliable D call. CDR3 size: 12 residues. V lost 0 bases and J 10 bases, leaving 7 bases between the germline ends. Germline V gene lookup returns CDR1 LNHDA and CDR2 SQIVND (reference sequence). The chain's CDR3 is CASSIDLQEQFF. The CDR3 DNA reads TGTGCCAGTAGTATAGATCTCCAGGAGCAGTTCTTC.

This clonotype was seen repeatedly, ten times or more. The CDR3 here is CASSYSPGEETQYF. CDR3 sequence (DNA): TGTGCCAGCAGTTACTCGCCAGGTGAAGAGACCCAGTACTTC. The rearrangement uses TRBV6-6 and TRBJ2-5; no firm D call. From germline, CDR1 is MNHNY and CDR2 SVGAGI (reference sequence). This CDR3 comprises 14 residues. V was pared by 0 bases and J by 3 bases, with 8 bases between.

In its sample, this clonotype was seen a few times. Here the CDR3 DNA reads TGCGCCAGCAGCCAAGAGTCCGGGACAGGGGGTAATGAGCAGTTCTTC. Protein product: CASSQESGTGGNEQFF. The chain combines TRBV4-1 with TRBJ2-1, with TRBD1 identical over 11 bases. Trimming took 0 bases from V and 7 from J; bases not matched to a gene: 5. Germline V gives CDR1 MGHRA, CDR2 YSYEKL. This CDR3 is built from 16 residues.

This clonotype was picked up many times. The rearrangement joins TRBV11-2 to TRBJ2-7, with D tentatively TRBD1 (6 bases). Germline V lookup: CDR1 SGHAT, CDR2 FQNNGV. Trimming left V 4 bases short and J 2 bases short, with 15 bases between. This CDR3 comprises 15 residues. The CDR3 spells CASSSTGLRPYEQYF. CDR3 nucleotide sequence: TGTGCCAGCAGCTCCACAGGGCTCCGGCCCTACGAGCAGTACTTC.

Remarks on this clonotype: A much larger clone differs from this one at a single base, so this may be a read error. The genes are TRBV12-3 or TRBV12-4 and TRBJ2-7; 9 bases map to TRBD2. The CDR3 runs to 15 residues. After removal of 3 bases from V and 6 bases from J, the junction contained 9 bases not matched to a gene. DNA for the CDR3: TGTGCCAGCAGTTTTAAAGCGGGAGGTCTCCGCGAGCAGTACTTC. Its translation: CASSFKAGGLREQYF.

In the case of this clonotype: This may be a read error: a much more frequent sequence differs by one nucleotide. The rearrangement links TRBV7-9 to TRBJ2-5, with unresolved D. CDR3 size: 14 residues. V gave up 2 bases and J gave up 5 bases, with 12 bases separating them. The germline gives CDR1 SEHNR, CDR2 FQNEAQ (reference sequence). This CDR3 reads CASSLSGRSETQYF. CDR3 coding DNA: TGTGCCAGCAGCTTAAGTGGACGGTCGGAGACCCAGTACTTC. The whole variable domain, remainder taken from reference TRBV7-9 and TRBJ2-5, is DTGVSQNPRHKITKRGQNVTFRCDPISEHNRLYWYRQTLGQGPEFLTYFQNEAQLEKSRLLSDRFSAERPKGSFSTLEIQRTEQGDSAMYLCASSLSGRSETQYFGPGTRLLVL.

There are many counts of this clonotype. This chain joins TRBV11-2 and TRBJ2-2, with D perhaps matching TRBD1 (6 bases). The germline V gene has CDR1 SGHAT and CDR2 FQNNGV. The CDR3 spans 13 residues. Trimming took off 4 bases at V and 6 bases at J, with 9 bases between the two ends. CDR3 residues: CASSWKGAGELFF. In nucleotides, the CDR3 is TGTGCCAGCAGCTGGAAGGGGGCCGGGGAGCTGTTTTTT.

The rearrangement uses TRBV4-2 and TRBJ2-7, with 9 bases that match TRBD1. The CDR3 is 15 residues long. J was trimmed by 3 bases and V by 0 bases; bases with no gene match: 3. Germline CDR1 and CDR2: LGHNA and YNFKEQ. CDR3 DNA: TGTGCCAGCAGCCAAGAGGGGACAGGGATCTACGAGCAGTACTTC. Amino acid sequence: CASSQEGTGIYEQYF.